This T cell receptor (beta chain) emerged from a study of CD8 T cells in ankylosing spondylitis (dated by TCRdb to the late 2010s). Regarding the complete study: To find TCR variants linked to disease, the study profiled T cell receptor beta repertoires in ankylosing spondylitis patients and healthy donors. In total, the full study cohort was made up of roughly 110 healthy donors and 25 to 30 ankylosing spondylitis patients. Peripheral blood was sampled, and synovial fluid was also collected from ankylosing spondylitis patients. What the work shows at the level of the full study, not this receptor alone: A CD8+ phenotype was shown by the disease-linked clones, which were found at relatively low frequencies in peripheral blood. Some motif variants were previously reported in synovial fluid and blood of reactive arthritis patients, suggesting common disease-initiation mechanisms. Blood from ankylosing spondylitis patients appeared to be characterized by a TCR beta motif composed of about 8 highly homologous amino acid variants. According to the report, matched synovial fluid samples from ankylosing spondylitis patients were significantly enriched for the disease-linked clones.

In the germline V gene, CDR1 corresponds to MDHEN and CDR2 to SYDVKM. The CDR3 numbers 16 residues from cysteine through phenylalanine. The entry retains the CDR3 DNA only, 48 bases that are in frame from base 1. V ends up 2 bases short and J 7 bases short, with an unmatched junction base count of 10. Comments on this clonotype: The specificity of this receptor is unknown. Base qualities were left out, and no much larger clone turns up one base away.

TCRdb records Illumina HiSeq 2500 as the sequencer. Quantitative 5'-RACE with molecular barcodes was the method used to prepare the TCR beta libraries. On the study's bioinformatics: Disease-linked TCR variants were identified with a new computational method built on a probabilistic model of VDJ rearrangement. The public reads were reanalyzed by TCRdb: fastp trimming at Q25, MiXCR alignment, in-frame beta chains only. Merged by CDR3 protein, the rows form single entries marked with the most common genes and DNA. The V and J calls reflect TCRdb's pipeline rather than the authors' work. Here the sample has 250,000 to 400,000 distinct CDR3 sequences; about 9.9% occur a single time. The ten biggest clones cover about a tenth of the sample.

The sequence links TRBV28 to TRBJ1-2, with 10 central nucleotides matching TRBD1. This receptor was identified in a female donor with ankylosing spondylitis or in good health (not recorded which). The sequenced sample was blood, either unsorted or a sorted T cell fraction (not recorded which). This receptor has the CDR3 CASSLVSGTGESGYTF. At the DNA level, the sequence is TGTGCCAGCAGTTTAGTGTCCGGGACAGGGGAGTCTGGCTACACCTTC.